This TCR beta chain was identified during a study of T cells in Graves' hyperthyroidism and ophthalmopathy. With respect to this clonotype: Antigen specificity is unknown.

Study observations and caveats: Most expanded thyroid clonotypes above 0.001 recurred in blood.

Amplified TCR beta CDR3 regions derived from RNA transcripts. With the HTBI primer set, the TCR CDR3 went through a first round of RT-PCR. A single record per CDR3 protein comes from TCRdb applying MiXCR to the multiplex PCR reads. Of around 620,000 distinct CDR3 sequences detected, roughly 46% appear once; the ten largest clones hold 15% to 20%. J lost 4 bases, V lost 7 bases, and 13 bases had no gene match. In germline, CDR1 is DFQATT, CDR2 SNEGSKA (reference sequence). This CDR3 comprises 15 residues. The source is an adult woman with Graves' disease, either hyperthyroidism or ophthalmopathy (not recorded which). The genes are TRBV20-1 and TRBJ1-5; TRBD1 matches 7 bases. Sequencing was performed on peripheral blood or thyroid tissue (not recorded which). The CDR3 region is CSVAAGGTENQPQHF. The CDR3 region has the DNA TGCAGTGTTGCCGCAGGGGGGACAGAGAATCAGCCCCAGCATTTT.